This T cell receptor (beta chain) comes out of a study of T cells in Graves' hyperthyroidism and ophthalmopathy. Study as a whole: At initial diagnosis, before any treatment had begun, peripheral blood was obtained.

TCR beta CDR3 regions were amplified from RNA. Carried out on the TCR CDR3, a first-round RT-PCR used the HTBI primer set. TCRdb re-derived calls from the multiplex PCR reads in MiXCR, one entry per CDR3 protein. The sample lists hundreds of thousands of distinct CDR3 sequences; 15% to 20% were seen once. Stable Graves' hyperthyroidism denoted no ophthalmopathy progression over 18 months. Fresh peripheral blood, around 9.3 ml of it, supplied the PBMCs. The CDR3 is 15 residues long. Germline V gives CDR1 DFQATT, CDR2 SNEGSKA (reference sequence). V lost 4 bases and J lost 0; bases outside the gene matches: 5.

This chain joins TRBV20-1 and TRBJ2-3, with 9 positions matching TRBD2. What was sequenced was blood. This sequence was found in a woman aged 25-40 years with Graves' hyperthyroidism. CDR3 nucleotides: TGCAGTGCTATGTGGCTAGCGGGGAGCACAGATACGCAGTATTTT. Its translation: CSAMWLAGSTDTQYF.